The 29 T cell receptor beta chains reported below all come from one sample, sequenced in a study of blood T cell repertoires in COVID-19. The method was immunoSEQ multiplex PCR; TCRdb's version includes in-frame clones alone and lacks a portion of them. The profile shows 250,000 to 300,000 clones, more than 80% of them singletons. Sequenced sample: peripheral blood. The receptors originated from a woman aged 40 to 55 with acute or convalescent COVID-19.

The rearrangement links TRBV2 to TRBJ1-1; 7 nucleotides match TRBD1. This CDR3 has 14 amino acids. Germline V gene sequence: CDR1 SNHLY, CDR2 FYNNEI. The V gene end was trimmed by 6 bases and the J gene end by 1 base; junction bases not matched to a gene: 5. Here the CDR3 reads CASSLRTGNTEAFF. The CDR3 DNA reads TGTGCCAGCAGCCTCCGGACAGGGAACACTGAAGCTTTCTTT.

This rearrangement joins TRBV3-1 (or the pseudogene TRBV3-2) to TRBJ1-1; tentative D call: TRBD1 (6 bases). The CDR3 consists of 12 residues. Germline CDR1 and CDR2: LGHDT and YNNKEL (reference sequence). The germline V and J ends were trimmed by 4 bases and 5 bases, with 8 bases remaining between them. The CDR3 region is CASSRTETEAFF. In DNA form, the CDR3 reads TGTGCCAGCAGCCGGACAGAAACTGAAGCTTTCTTT.

Concerning this clone itself: The same CDR3 arises from other DNA sequences in this sample as well. The V gene is TRBV19, the J gene TRBJ1-5, with TRBD1 as a possible D gene (6 bases). This CDR3 has 14 amino acids. In germline, CDR1 is LNHDA, CDR2 SQIVND (reference sequence). V was clipped by 4 bases and J by 4 bases, with 11 bases between them. CDR3 region: CASSRTDSNQPQHF. As DNA, the CDR3 is TGTGCCAGTAGTAGGACAGACAGTAATCAGCCCCAGCATTTT.

The chain is built from TRBV2 and TRBJ2-5; 8 bases fit TRBD2. V dropped 5 bases and J dropped 5; count of bases not matched to a gene: 19. Per the germline V gene, CDR1 is SNHLY and CDR2 is FYNNEI. The CDR3 length is 18 residues. CDR3: CASSPPGLAGGVIETQYF. The DNA of the CDR3 is TGTGCCAGCAGTCCTCCCGGACTAGCCGGGGGGGTGATTGAGACCCAGTACTTC. Combining the CDR3 with reference TRBV2 and TRBJ2-5 gives the whole variable domain EPEVTQTPSHQVTQMGQEVILRCVPISNHLYFYWYRQILGQKVEFLVSFYNNEISEKSEIFDDQFSVERPDGSNFTLKIRSTKLEDSAMYFCASSPPGLAGGVIETQYFGPGTRLLVL.

The chain combines TRBV5-4 with TRBJ2-1; tentative D call: TRBD1 (5 bases). Germline CDR1 SGHNT, CDR2 YYREEE (reference sequence). This CDR3 has 13 amino acids. V was pared by 2 bases and J by 6 bases, with 9 bases between. The chain's CDR3 is CASSFQGLNEQFF. The CDR3 nucleotides are TGTGCCAGCAGCTTCCAGGGTCTCAATGAGCAGTTCTTC.

The V and J genes are TRBV19 and TRBJ1-5; D not certain. Germline values: CDR1 LNHDA, CDR2 SQIVND (reference sequence). V gave up 4 bases and J gave up 6 bases, with 19 bases separating them. CDR3 size: 16 residues. CDR3 DNA sequence: TGTGCCAGTAGTACCCTAGATAGGAGAGGAGGTCAGCCCCAGCATTTT. It is translated as CASSTLDRRGGQPQHF.

This chain links TRBV5-4 with TRBJ1-5, with D possibly matching TRBD1 (5 bases). The V gene's germline CDR1 is SGHNT and CDR2 YYREEE (reference sequence). Trimming removed 4 bases from V and 0 bases from J, with 8 bases in between. The CDR3 is made up of 14 amino acids. The DNA for the CDR3 is TGTGCCAGCAGCCGCGGGGGTAGCAATCAGCCCCAGCATTTT. Its protein product is CASSRGGSNQPQHF.

The V gene is TRBV12-5, the J gene TRBJ2-3, with TRBD1 identical over 7 bases. V was pared by 0 bases and J by 0 bases, with 9 bases of the junction left unmatched. Germline V gene data show CDR1 as LGHNT and CDR2 as FRNRAP. This CDR3 comprises 18 residues. The CDR3 sequence is CASGLVTDGTASTDTQYF. The CDR3 coding sequence is TGTGCTAGTGGTTTGGTCACGGATGGGACAGCTAGCACAGATACGCAGTATTTT.

The J gene is TRBJ1-2, the V gene TRBV6-5, with 7 bases aligning to TRBD1. This CDR3 comprises 16 residues. The junction had 16 bases not matched to a gene; V was cut back by 4 bases and J by 8 bases. Germline CDR1 MNHEY, CDR2 SVGAGI. This CDR3 reads CASSWRQGGGAGGYTF. CDR3 DNA sequence: TGTGCCAGCAGTTGGAGGCAAGGGGGCGGCGCGGGCGGCTACACCTTC.

The chain employs TRBV4-1 and TRBJ2-3, with D possibly being TRBD2 (6 bases). Trimming removed 0 bases at V and 0 bases at J, with 13 bases between. The CDR3 runs 17 residues. The germline V gene has CDR1 MGHRA and CDR2 YSYEKL. The CDR3 DNA sequence: TGCGCCAGCAGCCAAGATTCGGAGCGGGCTAGCACAGATACGCAGTATTTT. Its translation: CASSQDSERASTDTQYF.

V is TRBV6-1 and J is TRBJ1-1; a possible D gene is TRBD1 (5 bases). The CDR3 has 14 residues. The V end was cut by 1 base, the J end by 7 bases, with 13 bases between. The germline CDR1 and CDR2 sequences are MNHNS and SASEGT. Here the CDR3 DNA reads TGTGCCAGCAGTGAAGGTGGGGCAGCCAATGAAGCTTTCTTT. Translated: CASSEGGAANEAFF.

V usage is TRBV30 and J usage is TRBJ1-2, with TRBD1 identical over 10 bases. Per germline, CDR1 GTSNPN and CDR2 SVGIG (reference sequence). The J segment lost 2 bases and the V segment lost 2 bases, leaving 5 bases of the junction unmatched. The CDR3 runs to 15 residues. The chain's CDR3 is CAWSTGQGVNYGYTF. The DNA of the CDR3 is TGTGCCTGGAGTACCGGACAGGGGGTGAACTATGGCTACACCTTC.

The chain couples TRBV3-1 (or the pseudogene TRBV3-2) to TRBJ2-5; D is unclear. The germline gives CDR1 LGHDT, CDR2 YNNKEL (reference sequence). V lost 2 bases and J 10 bases, leaving 8 bases between the germline ends. This CDR3 comprises 11 residues. The CDR3 DNA follows: TGTGCCAGCAGCCAAAGCGCCCACCAGTACTTC. Amino acids: CASSQSAHQYF.

V is TRBV28 and J is TRBJ1-1; D may be TRBD1 (6 bases). The length of the CDR3 is 10 residues. Trimming pared 6 bases from V and 14 bases from J, leaving 13 bases between. Germline CDR1 MDHEN, CDR2 SYDVKM. The CDR3 reads CASRSGGIFF. For the CDR3, the DNA is TGTGCCAGCAGGTCGGGGGGCATCTTCTTT.

This chain joins TRBV19 and TRBJ1-2; 7 bases map to TRBD1. The ends lost 5 bases at V and 7 bases at J; junction bases unmatched: 1. Germline V gives CDR1 LNHDA, CDR2 SQIVND (reference sequence). CDR3 length: 11 amino acids. The CDR3 DNA is TGTGCCAGTAGTGACAGGGTTGGCTACACCTTC. Amino acids: CASSDRVGYTF.

The chain uses TRBV30 and TRBJ1-2; D gene uncertain. The V end lost 1 base, the J end lost 11 bases, and 11 bases lay between the germline ends. The CDR3 loop spans 11 amino acids. Germline V gene sequence: CDR1 GTSNPN, CDR2 SVGIG (reference sequence). The CDR3 nucleotides read TGTGCCTGGAGTGAAAAGGAGGAGTACACCTTC. Translated, it gives CAWSEKEEYTF.

Only one count was recorded for this clone. This rearrangement joins TRBV18 to TRBJ1-1; TRBD1 aligns across 10 bases. The CDR3 extends over 14 amino acids. The germline V gene has CDR1 KGHSH and CDR2 LQKENI. V lost 1 base, J lost 7 bases, and 3 bases stayed unmatched. CDR3 in DNA: TGTGCCAGCTCACCACTGGGACAGGGGATTGAAGCTTTCTTT. Encoded protein: CASSPLGQGIEAFF. The entire variable domain, with the rest obtained from reference TRBV18 and TRBJ1-1, is as follows: NAGVMQNPRHLVRRRGQEARLRCSPMKGHSHVYWYRQLPEEGLKFMVYLQKENIIDESGMPKERFSAEFPKEGPSILRIQQVVRGDSAAYFCASSPLGQGIEAFFGQGTRLTVV.

The chain carries TRBV3-1 (or the pseudogene TRBV3-2) and TRBJ1-1; maybe TRBD1 (5 bases). Germline V gives CDR1 LGHDT, CDR2 YNNKEL (reference sequence). CDR3 length: 16 residues. Trimming removed 0 bases at V and 5 bases at J, with 16 bases between. In DNA form, the CDR3 reads TGTGCCAGCAGCCAAGATTGGGGGACTATGGGGACTGAAGCTTTCTTT. It encodes CASSQDWGTMGTEAFF.

The chain has TRBV9 and TRBJ1-2; 8 bases align to TRBD1. CDR3 length: 15 amino acids. Per the germline V gene, CDR1 is SGDLS and CDR2 is YYNGEE. With 3 bases clipped from V and 0 bases from J, the junction kept 4 bases outside the gene matches. CDR3 in DNA: TGTGCCAGCAGCGGACAGGGGCAAGCTAACTATGGCTACACCTTC. Translation: CASSGQGQANYGYTF.

The chain carries TRBV19 and TRBJ1-2; a weak D match, TRBD1 (6 bases). The CDR3 runs to 16 residues. The V end was cut by 1 base, the J end by 4 bases, with 16 bases between. The germline CDR1 and CDR2 sequences are LNHDA and SQIVND (reference sequence). CDR3 nucleotides: TGTGCCAGTAGTATAGGGGCAGGGGCCTTTTCCTATGGCTACACCTTC. This gives the protein CASSIGAGAFSYGYTF.

To note about this clone: At the DNA level, this CDR3 is encoded by other sequences in the same sample as well. V and J are TRBV10-1 and TRBJ1-1; D unclear. There are 15 residues in the CDR3. Trimming stripped 8 bases from V and 1 base from J, with 17 bases between. The V gene's germline CDR1 is WNHNN and CDR2 SYGVQD (reference sequence). In nucleotides, the CDR3 is TGCGCCAGCTACGAAGCACGCGAACCGAACACTGAAGCTTTCTTT. Amino acid sequence: CASYEAREPNTEAFF.

This chain uses TRBV30 with TRBJ1-1; TRBD1 is a possible D gene (5 bases). This CDR3 has 15 residues. V was cut by 1 base and J by 4 bases, with 16 bases left in between. In germline, CDR1 is GTSNPN, CDR2 SVGIG (reference sequence). The CDR3: CAWSARNRGITEAFF. The DNA of the CDR3 is TGTGCCTGGAGTGCTAGAAATCGGGGGATCACTGAAGCTTTCTTT.

The chain's CDR3 is CASSSGQGTGYTF. DNA for the CDR3: TGTGCCAGCAGTTCCGGACAAGGTACTGGCTACACCTTC. V is TRBV12-3 or TRBV12-4 and J is TRBJ1-2; tentative D call: TRBD1 (5 bases). Trimming stripped 4 bases from V and 7 bases from J, with 13 bases between. This CDR3 is 13 amino acids long.

This clone was counted a single time. The chain links TRBV27 to TRBJ1-2; D is unresolved. CDR1 and CDR2 from the germline V gene are MNHEY and SMNVEV (reference sequence). The CDR3 has 11 amino acids. The ends were cut back, 6 bases at V and 8 bases at J, with 10 bases in the middle. The CDR3 nucleotides are TGTGCCAGCAGGGCCGGAGGAGGCTACACCTTC. It yields the protein CASRAGGGYTF.

With respect to this clone: The sample has other DNA sequences that encode this CDR3 too. The CDR3 nucleotides are TGTGCCAGTAGTAGATCGGGGGACTCTGGAAACACCATATATTTT. It translates to CASSRSGDSGNTIYF. The J gene is TRBJ1-3, the V gene TRBV19, with D maybe TRBD1 (5 bases). V lost 4 bases, J lost 0 bases, and 10 bases lay in between. This CDR3 is built from 15 residues. The germline gives CDR1 LNHDA, CDR2 SQIVND (reference sequence).

The V and J genes are TRBV19 and TRBJ1-2; TRBD1 matches 10 bases. The V segment lost 4 bases and the J segment 4 bases; nucleotides outside the gene matches: 12. In germline, CDR1 is LNHDA, CDR2 SQIVND (reference sequence). The CDR3 contains 17 residues. The CDR3 DNA sequence: TGTGCCAGTAGTACCGGGACAGGGGATCTCTCTGGCTATGGCTACACCTTC. Amino acids: CASSTGTGDLSGYGYTF.

The V and J genes are TRBV9 and TRBJ2-3, with 8 bases aligning to TRBD2. Germline lookup yields CDR1 SGDLS and CDR2 YYNGEE. V gave up 5 bases and J gave up 0 bases; unmatched junction bases: 11. This CDR3 region has 17 residues. CDR3 nucleotides: TGTGCCAGCAGTGCACTCGGGGGGGGCCACAGCACAGATACGCAGTATTTT. It yields the protein CASSALGGGHSTDTQYF.

The CDR3 sequence: CASSLDGPGSWRPDTQYF. The CDR3 region has the DNA TGCGCCAGCAGCTTGGATGGCCCCGGGTCCTGGCGTCCAGATACGCAGTATTTT. The genes are TRBV5-1 and TRBJ2-3; D unresolved. The CDR3 totals 18 residues. V lost 0 bases and J 4 bases, leaving 21 bases between the germline ends. Germline CDR1 reads SGHRS; CDR2 reads YFSETQ.

There are a few counts of this clone. This chain uses TRBV5-1 with TRBJ1-4; 8 nucleotides agree with TRBD1. V lost 0 bases, J lost 8 bases, and 9 bases stayed unmatched. CDR3 length: 16 amino acids. Looked up from germline, CDR1 is SGHRS and CDR2 is YFSETQ. The CDR3 loop reads CASSLGRTGRVEKLFF. CDR3 sequence (DNA): TGCGCCAGCAGCTTGGGGCGGACAGGGAGAGTAGAAAAACTGTTTTTT.